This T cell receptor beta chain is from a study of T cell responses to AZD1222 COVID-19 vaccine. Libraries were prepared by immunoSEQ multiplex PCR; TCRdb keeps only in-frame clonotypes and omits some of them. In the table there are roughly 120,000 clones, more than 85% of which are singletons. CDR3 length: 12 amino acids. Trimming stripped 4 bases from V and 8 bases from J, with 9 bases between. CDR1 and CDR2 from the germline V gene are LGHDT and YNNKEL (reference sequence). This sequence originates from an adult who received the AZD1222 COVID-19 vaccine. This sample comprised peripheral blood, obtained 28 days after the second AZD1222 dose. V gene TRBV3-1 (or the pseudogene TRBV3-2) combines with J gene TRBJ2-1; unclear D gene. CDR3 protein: CASSLPSDEQFF. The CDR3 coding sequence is TGTGCCAGCAGCCTTCCCTCGGATGAGCAGTTCTTC.